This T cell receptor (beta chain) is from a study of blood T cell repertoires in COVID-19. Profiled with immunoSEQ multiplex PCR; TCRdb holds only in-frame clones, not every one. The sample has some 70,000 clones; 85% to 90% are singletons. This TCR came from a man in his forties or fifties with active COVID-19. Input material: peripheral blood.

The CDR3, as DNA: TGTGCCAGCAGACCCGGGACTAGCGTTAAAGAGACCCAGTACTTC. This gives the protein CASRPGTSVKETQYF. The chain employs TRBV7-9 and TRBJ2-5; 10 bases map to TRBD2. The CDR3 length is 15 residues. CDR1 is SEHNR and CDR2 is FQNEAQ in the germline V gene (reference sequence). Trimming removed 6 bases from V and 3 bases from J; junction bases left unmatched: 7.